This TCR beta chain was sequenced in a study of blood T cell repertoires in COVID-19. Study-level information: Sites in the United States, Italy and Spain provided acute and convalescent COVID-19 samples.

Sequenced by immunoSEQ multiplex PCR; TCRdb stores in-frame clones only, minus some. Among about 68,000 clones, 80% to 90% were seen once, and the ten largest hold 1.4%. CDR3 length equals 12 residues. The V and J ends lost 4 bases and 7 bases respectively, with 9 bases between them. The germline V gene has CDR1 SGHTS and CDR2 YDEGEE. The TCR originated in a woman aged 55 to 70 with acute or convalescent COVID-19. The sample consisted of peripheral blood. This rearrangement joins TRBV5-8 to TRBJ2-1; D gene uncertain. CDR3 bases: TGTGCCAGCAGCCCGCTAGAAAATGAGCAGTTCTTC. Its protein product is CASSPLENEQFF. The whole variable domain, remainder taken from reference TRBV5-8 and TRBJ2-1, is EAGVTQSPTHLIKTRGQQATLRCSPISGHTSVYWYQQALGLGLQFLLWYDEGEERNRGNFPPRFSGRQFPNYSSELNVNALELEDSALYLCASSPLENEQFFGPGTRLTVL.